Listed here are 5 T cell receptor beta chains from one sample, sequenced in a study of CD8 T cells in Susac syndrome (dated by TCRdb to about 2019). The library was generated by the immunoSEQ multiplex PCR assay. RNA was extracted using the RNeasy kit, and roughly 0.5 to 1 microgram was reverse transcribed with random hexamers. TCRdb redid the processing of the public reads, applying fastp at Q25 and MiXCR, and retained in-frame beta chains. One record per CDR3 amino acid sequence lists the most common genes and DNA. Counted in this sample were 120,000 to 150,000 distinct CDR3 sequences; roughly 95% of them appeared once. The ten largest clones take up approximately 0.11% of the sample. Specimen: CD4+ T cells from PBMCs. These receptors originate from a human donor with multiple sclerosis.

The chain is built from TRBV3-1 and TRBJ2-1, with 7 bases that match TRBD2. Losses at the gene ends were 6 bases for V and 6 bases for J; bases not matched to a gene: 8. The CDR3 extends over 14 amino acids. The germline gives CDR1 LGHDT, CDR2 YNNKEL (reference sequence). The CDR3 region has the DNA TGTGCCAGCAGAGGGAGCGGGAATTTCAATGAGCAGTTCTTC. Its protein is CASRGSGNFNEQFF.

On this clonotype: A junction boundary mismatches the germline segment, possibly from a read error. The gene calls are TRBV12-3 or TRBV12-4 and TRBJ1-6; no firm D call. The CDR3 extends over 16 amino acids. The CDR3, as DNA: TGTGCTAGCAGTTTAAGGGTGGCCAGTCATAATTCACCCCTCCACTTT. It codes for CASSLRVASHNSPLHF.

This chain joins TRBV14 and TRBJ2-1; no clear D. The CDR3 sequence is 13 residues long. Germline CDR1 SGHDN, CDR2 FVKESK. V lost 4 bases and J lost 6, with 10 bases in between. CDR3 coding DNA: TGTGCCAGCAGCCTATGGGTTAGCAATGAGCAGTTCTTC. It is translated as CASSLWVSNEQFF. The entire variable domain, with the rest obtained from reference TRBV14 and TRBJ2-1, is as follows: EAGVTQFPSHSVIEKGQTVTLRCDPISGHDNLYWYRRVMGKEIKFLLHFVKESKQDESGMPNNRFLAERTGGTYSTLKVQPAELEDSGVYFCASSLWVSNEQFFGPGTRLTVL.

The rearrangement links TRBV24-1 to TRBJ2-7; D is possibly TRBD2 (7 bases). The CDR3 has 20 amino acids. The germline gives CDR1 KGHDR, CDR2 SFDVKD. V lost 0 bases, J lost 2 bases, and 25 bases lay in between. CDR3 sequence: CATSDLRVGGPPHSTYEQYF. DNA for the CDR3: TGTGCCACCAGTGATTTGCGAGTCGGGGGGCCTCCCCACTCTACCTACGAGCAGTACTTC.

The table lists this clonotype with a count of one. The chain recombines TRBV14 with TRBJ1-2, with TRBD1 as a possible D gene (5 bases). The ends were cut back, 0 bases at V and 4 bases at J, with 9 bases in the middle. Germline V gene data show CDR1 as SGHDN and CDR2 as FVKESK. The CDR3 loop spans 14 amino acids. The CDR3 DNA sequence: TGTGCCAGCAGCCAAGAGACAGCTTCCTATGGCTACACCTTC. Its protein is CASSQETASYGYTF.